This T cell receptor (beta chain) was recovered during a study of post-analysis software for immune sequencing data. Study-wide points: Patients with multiple sclerosis recorded significantly lower normalized Chao1 diversity than controls, the study found. Roughly five TRBV segments appeared more often in patients than in controls, and TRBV5-6, TRBV5-1 and TRBV20-1 were among these.

On this clonotype: As yet, its antigen is unknown.

Prepared libraries of TCR beta cDNA carried unique molecular identifiers. TCRdb re-analysed the PCR reads in MiXCR, keeping a single row per CDR3 protein. The sample holds some 800,000 distinct CDR3 sequences, under 60% seen once. The CDR3 loop spans 16 amino acids. The germline CDR1 and CDR2 sequences are SGHDT and YYEEEE. Trimming left V 0 bases short and J 2 bases short, with 14 bases between. This chain joins TRBV5-6 and TRBJ2-5; D perhaps matches TRBD1 (5 bases). This sequence was found in a girl between 10 and 17 years old with multiple sclerosis. The sample consisted of blood. The CDR3 region has the DNA TGTGCCAGCAGCTTGGGACCACGACAGACTCAAGAGACCCAGTACTTC. Encoded protein: CASSLGPRQTQETQYF. Combining the CDR3 with reference TRBV5-6 and TRBJ2-5 gives the whole variable domain DAGVTQSPTHLIKTRGQQVTLRCSPKSGHDTVSWYQQALGQGPQFIFQYYEEEERQRGNFPDRFSGHQFPNYSSELNVNALLLGDSALYLCASSLGPRQTQETQYFGPGTRLLVL.